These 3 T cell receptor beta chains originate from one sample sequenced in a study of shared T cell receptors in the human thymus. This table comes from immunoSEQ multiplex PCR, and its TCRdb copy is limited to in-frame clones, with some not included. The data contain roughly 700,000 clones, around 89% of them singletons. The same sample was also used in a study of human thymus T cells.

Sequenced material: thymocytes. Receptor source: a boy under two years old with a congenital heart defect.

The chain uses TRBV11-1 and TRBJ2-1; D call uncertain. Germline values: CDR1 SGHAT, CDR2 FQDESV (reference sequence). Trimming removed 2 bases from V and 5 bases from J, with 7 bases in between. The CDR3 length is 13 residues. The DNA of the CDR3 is TGTGCCAGCAGCTTATTGGCAGACAATGAGCAGTTCTTC. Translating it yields CASSLLADNEQFF.

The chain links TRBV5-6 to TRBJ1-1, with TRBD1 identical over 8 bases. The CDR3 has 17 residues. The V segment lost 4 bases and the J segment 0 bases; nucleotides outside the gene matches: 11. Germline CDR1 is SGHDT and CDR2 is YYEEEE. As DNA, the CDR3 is TGTGCCAGCAGCGCATGGGACAGGATCGACGTGAACACTGAAGCTTTCTTT. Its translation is CASSAWDRIDVNTEAFF. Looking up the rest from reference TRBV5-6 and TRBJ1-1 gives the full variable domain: DAGVTQSPTHLIKTRGQQVTLRCSPKSGHDTVSWYQQALGQGPQFIFQYYEEEERQRGNFPDRFSGHQFPNYSSELNVNALLLGDSALYLCASSAWDRIDVNTEAFFGQGTRLTVV.

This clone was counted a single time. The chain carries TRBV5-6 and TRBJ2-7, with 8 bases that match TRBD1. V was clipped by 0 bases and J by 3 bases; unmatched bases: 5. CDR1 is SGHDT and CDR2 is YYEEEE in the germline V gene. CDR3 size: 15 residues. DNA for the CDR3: TGTGCCAGCAGCTTGGGTCTTACAGGGGGCTACGAGCAGTACTTC. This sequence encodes CASSLGLTGGYEQYF.